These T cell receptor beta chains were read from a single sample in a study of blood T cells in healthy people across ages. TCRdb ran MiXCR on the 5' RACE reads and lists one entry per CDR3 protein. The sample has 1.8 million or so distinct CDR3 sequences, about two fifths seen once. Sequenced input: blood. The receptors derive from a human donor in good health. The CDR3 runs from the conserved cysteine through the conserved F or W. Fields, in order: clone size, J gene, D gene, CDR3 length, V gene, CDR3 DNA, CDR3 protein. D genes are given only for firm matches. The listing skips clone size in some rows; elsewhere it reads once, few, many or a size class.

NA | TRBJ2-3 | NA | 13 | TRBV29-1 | TGCAGCGTCAGGGCAGAGGGATCGGATACGCAGTATTTT | CSVRAEGSDTQYF
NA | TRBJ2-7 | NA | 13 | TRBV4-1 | TGCGCCGGCAGCCAAGCGGGCTTCTACGAGCAGTACTTC | CAGSQAGFYEQYF
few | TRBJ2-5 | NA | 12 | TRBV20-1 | TGCAGTGCTAGAATCCAAGGGGAGACCCAGTACTTC | CSARIQGETQYF
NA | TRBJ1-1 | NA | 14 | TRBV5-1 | TGCGCCAGCAGCGCGAGGACAGATTTGGGTGAAGCTTTCTTT | CASSARTDLGEAFF
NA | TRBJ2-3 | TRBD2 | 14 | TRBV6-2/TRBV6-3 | TGTGCCAGCACCCCTCAGACTAGCGCCGATACGCAGTATTTT | CASTPQTSADTQYF
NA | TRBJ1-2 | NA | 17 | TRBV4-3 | TGCGCCAGCAGCCAAGACTATCGGCCTTTTGCCCCCTATGGCTACACCTTC | CASSQDYRPFAPYGYTF
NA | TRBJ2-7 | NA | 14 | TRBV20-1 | TGCAGTGCTAGACCCGGTGCGGACCTCAGCGAGCAGTACTTC | CSARPGADLSEQYF
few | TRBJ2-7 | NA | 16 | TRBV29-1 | TGCAGCGTTCGGGAACAGTCGAACCCCCTCTTCTACGAGCAGTACTTC | CSVREQSNPLFYEQYF
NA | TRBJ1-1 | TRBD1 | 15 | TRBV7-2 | TGTGCCAGCAGCTTTTCAGGGGGCGGAGTGACTGAAGCTTTCTTT | CASSFSGGGVTEAFF
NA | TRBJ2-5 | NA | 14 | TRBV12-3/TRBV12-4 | TGTGCCAGCAGTCGAGCGACAGTTCGAGAGGCCCAGTACTTC | CASSRATVREAQYF
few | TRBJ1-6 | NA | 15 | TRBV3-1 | TGTGCCAGCAGCCAAGTGGACGGACCCGGCACACCCCTCCACTTT | CASSQVDGPGTPLHF
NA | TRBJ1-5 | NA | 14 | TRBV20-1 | TGCAGTGCTAGTGACTCCGTGACCCCTCAGCCCCAGCATTTT | CSASDSVTPQPQHF
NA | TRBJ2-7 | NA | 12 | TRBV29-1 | TGCAGCGTTGAAGACAGTGCCTACGAGCAGTACTTC | CSVEDSAYEQYF
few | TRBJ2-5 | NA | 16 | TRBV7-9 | TGTGCCAGCAGCCCCTCCCGGGGCGGAGTCCAAGAGACCCAGTACTTC | CASSPSRGGVQETQYF
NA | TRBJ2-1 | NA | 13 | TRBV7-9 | TGTGCCAGCAGCTTATTCGAAGGTAGTGAGCAGTTCTTC | CASSLFEGSEQFF
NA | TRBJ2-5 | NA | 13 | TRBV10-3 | TGTGCCACCAGTGACGGTTCTCAAGAGACCCAGTACTTC | CATSDGSQETQYF
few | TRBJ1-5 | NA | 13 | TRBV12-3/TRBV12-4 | TGTGCCAGCAGTTTGGGAGAGTATCAGCCCCAGCATTTT | CASSLGEYQPQHF
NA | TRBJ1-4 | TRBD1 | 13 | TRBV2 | TGTGCCGGACGGACAGGGGGCTATGAAAAACTGTTTTTT | CAGRTGGYEKLFF
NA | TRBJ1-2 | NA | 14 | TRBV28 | TGTGCCAGCAGTTTGCCCCAGGGGTCCTATGGCTACACCTTC | CASSLPQGSYGYTF
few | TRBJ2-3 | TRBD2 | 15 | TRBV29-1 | TGCAGCGTTGGTAAGGGCGGGGGAGGAGGAGATACGCAGTATTTT | CSVGKGGGGGDTQYF
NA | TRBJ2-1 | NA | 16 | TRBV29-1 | TGCAGCGGGGGCGAAATGATACACCTAACGTACAATGAGCAGTTCTTC | CSGGEMIHLTYNEQFF
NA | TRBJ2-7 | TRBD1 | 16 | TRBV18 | TGTGCCAGCTCACCCGGACAGGAAGGGCGGCTATACGAGCAGTACTTC | CASSPGQEGRLYEQYF
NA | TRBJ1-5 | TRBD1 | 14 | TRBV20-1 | TGCAGTGGCACGACAGGGGGCGACCATCAGCCCCAGCATTTT | CSGTTGGDHQPQHF
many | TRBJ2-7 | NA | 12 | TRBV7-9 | TGTGCCAGCAGTTTCGGCAGCTACGAGCAGTACTTC | CASSFGSYEQYF
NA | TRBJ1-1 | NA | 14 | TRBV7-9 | TGTGCCAGCAGAAATACTAGACGGTCCAAGGAAGCTTTCTTT | CASRNTRRSKEAFF
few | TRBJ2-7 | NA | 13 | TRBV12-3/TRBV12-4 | TGTGCCAGCAGACACTCAAACTCCTACGAGCAGTACTTC | CASRHSNSYEQYF
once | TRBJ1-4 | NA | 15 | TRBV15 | TGTGCCACCAGCAGGGCCGGGACCGACAATGAAAAACTGTTTTTT | CATSRAGTDNEKLFF
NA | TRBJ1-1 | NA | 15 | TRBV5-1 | TGCGCCAGCAGCTACGGAACAGGGTCGCCCACTGAAGCTTTCTTT | CASSYGTGSPTEAFF
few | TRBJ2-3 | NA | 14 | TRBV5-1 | TGTGCCAGCAGCTCGGGACTCGACACAGATACGCAGTATTTT | CASSSGLDTDTQYF
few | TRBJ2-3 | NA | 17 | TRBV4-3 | TGCGCCAGCAGCCCATTGACGACATTCTCGGGGGCAGATACGCAGTATTTT | CASSPLTTFSGADTQYF
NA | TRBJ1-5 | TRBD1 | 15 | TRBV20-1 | TGCAGTGCCAACCTCCCTACAGGGGGCAATCAGCCCCAGCATTTT | CSANLPTGGNQPQHF
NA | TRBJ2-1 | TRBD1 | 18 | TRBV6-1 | TGTGCCAGTACAGGGGATGGAGTGGTTGGTCGAGGTTGGCAGGAGCAGTTCTTC | CASTGDGVVGRGWQEQFF
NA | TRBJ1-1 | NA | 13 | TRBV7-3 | TGTGCCAGTCTGCGGATGCCCGGCACTGAAGCTTTCTTT | CASLRMPGTEAFF
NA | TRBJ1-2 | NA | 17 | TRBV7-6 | TGTGCCAGCAGCCCCGCGCGGGGCATCCTGGGCGTCTATGGCTACACCTTC | CASSPARGILGVYGYTF
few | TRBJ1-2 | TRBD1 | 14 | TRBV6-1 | TGTGCCAGCAGTGTAACAGGGGATCACTATGGCTACACCTTC | CASSVTGDHYGYTF
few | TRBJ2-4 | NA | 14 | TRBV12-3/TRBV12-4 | TGTGCCAGCACCTCCCCCTATGCCAAAAACATTCAGTACTTC | CASTSPYAKNIQYF
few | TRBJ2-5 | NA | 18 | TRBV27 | TGTGCCAGCAGTTCCATCTCTCTGGGTGGGGAGCCCCAAGAGACCCAGTACTTC | CASSSISLGGEPQETQYF
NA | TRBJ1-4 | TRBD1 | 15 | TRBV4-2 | TGTGCCAGCAGCCAACCCGGGACAGGGGAAGAAAAACTGTTTTTT | CASSQPGTGEEKLFF
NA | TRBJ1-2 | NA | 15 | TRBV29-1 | TGCAGCGTCTCGGGGGGGCACTCTTTTAACTATGGCTACACCTTC | CSVSGGHSFNYGYTF
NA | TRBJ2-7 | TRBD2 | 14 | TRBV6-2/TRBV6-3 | TGTGCCAGCAGGCACCCCGGGGGGGCCTACGAGCAGTACTTC | CASRHPGGAYEQYF
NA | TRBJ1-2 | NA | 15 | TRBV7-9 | TGTGCCAGCAGCCCAGATATGACGGCAGTGTCTGGCTACACCTTC | CASSPDMTAVSGYTF
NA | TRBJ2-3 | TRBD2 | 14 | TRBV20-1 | TGCAGTGCTAAACCCGGGACTAGATCACTTGCGCAGTATTTT | CSAKPGTRSLAQYF
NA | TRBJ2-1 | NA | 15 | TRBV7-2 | TGTGCCAGCAGCCGACAGGCTAGGGGCGGATATGAGCAGTTCTTC | CASSRQARGGYEQFF
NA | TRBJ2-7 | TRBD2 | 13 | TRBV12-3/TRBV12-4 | TGTGCCAGCAGTCCTGCGGGGGGGCTCGAGCAGTACTTC | CASSPAGGLEQYF
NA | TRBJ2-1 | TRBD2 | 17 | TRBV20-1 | TGCAGTGCTAGACCTAGCGGGGGGCCGATCTCCTACAATGAGCAGTTCTTC | CSARPSGGPISYNEQFF
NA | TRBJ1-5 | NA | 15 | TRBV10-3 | TGTGCCATCAGTGAAAGTGACCGGGAAAGGCAGCCCCAGCATTTT | CAISESDRERQPQHF
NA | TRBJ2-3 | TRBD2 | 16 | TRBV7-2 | TGTGCCAGCAGCTTACCTAGCGGGGGGTACACAGATACGCAGTATTTT | CASSLPSGGYTDTQYF
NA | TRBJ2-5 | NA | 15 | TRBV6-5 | TGTGCCGTCGGGAGAATGGTCCGAGAATACAATGAGCAGTACTTC | CAVGRMVREYNEQYF
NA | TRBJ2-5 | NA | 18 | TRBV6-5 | TGTGCCAGCAGTTACTCGATCGGCAGCCAGAGCGGGCAAGAGACCCAGTACTTC | CASSYSIGSQSGQETQYF
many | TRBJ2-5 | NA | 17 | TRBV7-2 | TGTGCCAGCAGCTTAGCGTATGTGCGGGGAAACAAAGAGACCCAGTACTTC | CASSLAYVRGNKETQYF
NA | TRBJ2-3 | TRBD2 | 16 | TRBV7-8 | TGTGCCAGCAGCCTACTAGCGGGGACACAGGCAGATACGCAGTATTTT | CASSLLAGTQADTQYF
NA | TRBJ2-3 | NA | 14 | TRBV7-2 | TGTGCCAGCAGCTTAGGGAACCGACCAGATACGCAGTATTTT | CASSLGNRPDTQYF
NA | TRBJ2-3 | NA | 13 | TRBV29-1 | TGCAGCGTTTGGTCAGTGGTCACAGATACGCAGTATTTT | CSVWSVVTDTQYF
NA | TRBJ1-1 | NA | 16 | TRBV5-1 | TGCGCCAGCAGCTTTATTAGCGGGGGCCAGCCCCGTGAAGCTTTCTTT | CASSFISGGQPREAFF
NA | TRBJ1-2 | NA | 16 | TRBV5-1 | TGCGCCAGCAGCAGCGGACGGACCTCAACTAACTATGGCTACACCTTC | CASSSGRTSTNYGYTF
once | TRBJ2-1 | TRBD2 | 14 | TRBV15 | TGTGCCACCAGCAGGGCGGGGGTCGTAGGTGGGCAGTTCTTC | CATSRAGVVGGQFF